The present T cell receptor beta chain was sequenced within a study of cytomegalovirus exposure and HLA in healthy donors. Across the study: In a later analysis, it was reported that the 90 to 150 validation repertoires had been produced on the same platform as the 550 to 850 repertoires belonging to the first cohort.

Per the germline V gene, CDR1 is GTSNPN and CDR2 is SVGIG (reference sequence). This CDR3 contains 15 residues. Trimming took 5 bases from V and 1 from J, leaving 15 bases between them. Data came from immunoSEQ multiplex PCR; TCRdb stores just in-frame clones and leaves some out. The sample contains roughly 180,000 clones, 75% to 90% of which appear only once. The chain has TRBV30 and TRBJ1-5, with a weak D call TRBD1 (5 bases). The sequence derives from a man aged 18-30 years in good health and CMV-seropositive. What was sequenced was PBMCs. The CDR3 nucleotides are TGTGCCTGGGATGTACAGGATCACAGCAATCAGCCCCAGCATTTT. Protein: CAWDVQDHSNQPQHF. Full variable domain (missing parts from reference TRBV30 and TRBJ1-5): SQTIHQWPATLVQPVGSPLSLECTVEGTSNPNLYWYRQAAGRGLQLLFYSVGIGQISSEVPQNLSASRPQDRQFILSSKKLLLSDSGFYLCAWDVQDHSNQPQHFGDGTRLSIL.